Given below is one TCR beta chain in context. Its specificity is unknown. This may arise from a read error, as a much more abundant clone is one base away. Amplification of TCR alpha and beta CDR3 regions from RNA used iRepertoire nested multiplex PCR. TCRdb re-derived calls from the multiplex PCR reads in MiXCR, one entry per CDR3 protein. Of 300,000 to 400,000 distinct CDR3 sequences listed, about 40% are singletons. The sample is drawn from a study of glioma-infiltrating T cells. Study-wide background: Presurgical dexamethasone in glioma patients lasted six or fewer days. Roughly 990,000 peripheral T cells were targeted at about 4- to 10-fold coverage. Overall study findings and caveats: Only very few CDR3 sequences appeared in both tissue and blood. A blood CDR3 motif signature was depleted in highly divergent patients.

This CDR3 has 16 amino acids. The V end lost 1 base, the J end lost 4 bases, and 19 bases lay between the germline ends. CDR1 is DFQATT and CDR2 is SNEGSKA in the germline V gene (reference sequence). The sample taken for sequencing was glioma tissue, nonneoplastic brain tissue, or PBMCs (not recorded which). This clonotype was obtained from a human donor with low-grade glioma or glioblastoma, undergoing nonglioma brain surgery, or in good health (not recorded which). This sequence joins TRBV20-1 and TRBJ1-2; possibly TRBD1 for D (5 bases). The CDR3, as DNA: TGCAGTGCTAGAGGTGGCCTGGCCGCGGGGCTCTATGGCTACACCTTC. Its translation: CSARGGLAAGLYGYTF.